The clone carrying this T cell receptor beta chain was found many times. A read error may produce the germline difference seen at one junction end. Amplification of TCR beta CDR3 regions used RNA as the template. First-round RT-PCR targeting the TCR CDR3 was performed with the HTBI primer set. MiXCR, applied by TCRdb to the multiplex PCR reads, yields one record per CDR3 protein. The sample lists some 510,000 distinct CDR3 sequences, less than 25% seen once, with around 27% in the top ten. These data originate in a study of T cells in Graves' hyperthyroidism and ophthalmopathy. The V gene's germline CDR1 is MDHEN and CDR2 SYDVKM. The CDR3 extends over 10 amino acids.

The specimen sequenced was blood. This sequence was found in a man aged 18 to 35 with Graves' hyperthyroidism. The rearrangement joins TRBV28 to TRBJ1-2; 7 nucleotides line up with TRBD1. CDR3 in amino acids: CASSSRDRAF. The DNA of the CDR3 is TGTGCCAGCAGTTCCAGGGACAGAGCCTTC.